This T cell receptor (beta chain) was recovered during a study of T cell responses to AZD1222 COVID-19 vaccine. The CDR3 length is 16 residues. Trimming removed 4 bases from V and 1 base from J; junction bases left unmatched: 6. The V gene's germline CDR1 is LNHDA and CDR2 SQIVND (reference sequence). Clones were read by immunoSEQ multiplex PCR, and TCRdb kept only the in-frame ones, dropping some. The data show approximately 88,000 clones, with roughly 91% seen just once and roughly 5.2% held by the top ten. This sample comprised peripheral blood, obtained 28 days after the second AZD1222 dose. The sequence derives from an adult who received the AZD1222 COVID-19 vaccine. The rearrangement joins TRBV19 to TRBJ1-5; TRBD1 matches at 8 bases. The CDR3 sequence is CASSTGTGQSNQPQHF. CDR3 DNA: TGTGCCAGTAGTACTGGGACAGGACAGAGCAATCAGCCCCAGCATTTT.